One sample yielded the 5 T cell receptor beta chains listed below, sequenced in a study of CD8 T cells in ankylosing spondylitis. TCRdb reprocessed the 5' RACE reads with MiXCR, giving one entry per CDR3 protein. The data hold 150,000 or so distinct CDR3 sequences, with 30% to 40% observed a single time. Sequencing was carried out using synovial fluid, either unsorted or a sorted T cell fraction (not recorded which). The receptors shown here come from a male donor with ankylosing spondylitis.

V usage is TRBV5-5 and J usage is TRBJ2-5; weak D call: TRBD1 (6 bases). Looked up from germline, CDR1 is SGHKS and CDR2 is YYEKEE (reference sequence). The CDR3 has 16 residues. The ends were cut back, 2 bases at V and 2 bases at J, with 16 bases in the middle. CDR3 residues: CASSFIGRGAQETQYF. The CDR3 DNA is TGTGCCAGCAGCTTCATTGGCAGGGGTGCGCAAGAGACCCAGTACTTC.

The rearrangement joins TRBV18 to TRBJ1-2; 7 bases align to TRBD1. The CDR3 length is 15 residues. V gave up 4 bases and J gave up 6 bases; unmatched junction bases: 11. Germline values: CDR1 KGHSH, CDR2 LQKENI. CDR3 sequence reads: CASSLTTGTEDGYTF. The CDR3 DNA reads as TGTGCCAGCTCACTTACCACCGGGACAGAGGATGGCTACACCTTC. Filled out from reference TRBV18 and TRBJ1-2, the complete variable domain reads NAGVMQNPRHLVRRRGQEARLRCSPMKGHSHVYWYRQLPEEGLKFMVYLQKENIIDESGMPKERFSAEFPKEGPSILRIQQVVRGDSAAYFCASSLTTGTEDGYTFGSGTRLTVV.

The sample holds many counts of this clonotype. The chain has TRBV18 and TRBJ1-1, with D unclear. CDR1 and CDR2 (germline): KGHSH, LQKENI. The CDR3 is 14 amino acids. The V gene lost 1 base and the J gene lost 3 bases, with 9 bases spanning the gap. CDR3 nucleotides: TGTGCCAGCTCACCACGGCAGTTATACACTGAAGCTTTCTTT. Protein product: CASSPRQLYTEAFF. The full variable domain, rest sourced from reference TRBV18 and TRBJ1-1, is NAGVMQNPRHLVRRRGQEARLRCSPMKGHSHVYWYRQLPEEGLKFMVYLQKENIIDESGMPKERFSAEFPKEGPSILRIQQVVRGDSAAYFCASSPRQLYTEAFFGQGTRLTVV.

This clonotype has only a few counts. The chain couples TRBV20-1 to TRBJ2-5; TRBD1 matches at 9 bases. The ends lost 4 bases at V and 5 bases at J; junction bases unmatched: 2. Germline CDR1 is DFQATT and CDR2 is SNEGSKA (reference sequence). The CDR3 has 12 amino acids. DNA for the CDR3: TGCAGTGCTACAGACAGGGGGGAGACCCAGTACTTC. Residues: CSATDRGETQYF.

The genes are TRBV5-1 and TRBJ2-2, with 7 nucleotides matching TRBD1. CDR1 SGHRS and CDR2 YFSETQ come from the germline V gene. The CDR3 length is 15 residues. Trimming at V came to 5 bases and at J to 5 bases, leaving 9 bases not matched to a gene. CDR3 protein: CASSHRTGRTGELFF. CDR3 in DNA: TGCGCCAGCAGTCATCGGACAGGCCGGACCGGGGAGCTGTTTTTT.